A selection of T cell receptor beta chains follows, all from one sample in a study of PD-L1 blockade in urothelial cancer. Some clones are missing from TCRdb's copy, which holds only in-frame ones; the method was immunoSEQ multiplex PCR. The sample shows 75,000 to 100,000 clones, approximately 87% of them seen only once. Material: PBMCs, obtained around atezolizumab (anti-PD-L1) treatment. The receptors shown here come from a man between 65 and 85 years old with urothelial cancer. CDR3s include the opening cysteine and the closing phenylalanine or tryptophan. The D gene is left open where the match is weak. Not all rows give a size; the values are once, few, many and, for expanded clones, a class.

v_call: TRBV29-1
d_call: TRBD1
clone_size: -
j_call: TRBJ2-1
cdr3_aa: CSVIRDRGAYNEQFF
cdr3_nt: TGCAGCGTAATACGGGACAGGGGCGCCTACAATGAGCAGTTCTTC

v_call: TRBV18
d_call: TRBD2
clone_size: -
j_call: TRBJ2-5
cdr3_aa: CASSPRTSGSETQYF
cdr3_nt: TGTGCCAGCTCACCCCGGACTAGCGGGAGTGAGACCCAGTACTTC

v_call: TRBV19
d_call: -
clone_size: -
j_call: TRBJ1-1
cdr3_aa: CASSGRTEGLMNTEAFF
cdr3_nt: TGTGCCAGTAGTGGGAGGACGGAAGGTTTAATGAACACTGAAGCTTTCTTT

v_call: TRBV6-5
d_call: TRBD2
clone_size: -
j_call: TRBJ2-1
cdr3_aa: CATRSPGGEQFF
cdr3_nt: TGTGCCACCCGAAGCCCGGGAGGTGAGCAGTTCTTC

v_call: TRBV5-4
d_call: -
clone_size: -
j_call: TRBJ2-5
cdr3_aa: CASSLDGLADQETQYF
cdr3_nt: TGTGCCAGCAGCTTAGACGGACTTGCCGACCAAGAGACCCAGTACTTC

v_call: TRBV6-5
d_call: -
clone_size: few
j_call: TRBJ2-3
cdr3_aa: CASSFGGSTDTQYF
cdr3_nt: TGTGCCAGCAGTTTTGGCGGAAGCACAGATACGCAGTATTTT

v_call: TRBV28
d_call: -
clone_size: -
j_call: TRBJ2-3
cdr3_aa: CASSQTPDPGDTQYF
cdr3_nt: TGTGCCAGCAGTCAAACGCCCGACCCGGGGGATACGCAGTATTTT

v_call: TRBV29-1
d_call: -
clone_size: -
j_call: TRBJ2-5
cdr3_aa: CSVVQGGIQETQYF
cdr3_nt: TGCAGCGTTGTCCAGGGAGGAATCCAAGAGACCCAGTACTTC

v_call: TRBV2
d_call: TRBD2
clone_size: few
j_call: TRBJ2-3
cdr3_aa: CASRTSGGTDTQYF
cdr3_nt: TGTGCCAGCAGGACTAGCGGGGGGACAGATACGCAGTATTTT

v_call: TRBV6-4
d_call: -
clone_size: -
j_call: TRBJ2-3
cdr3_aa: CASSDSVGNTDTQYF
cdr3_nt: TGTGCCAGCAGTGATTCCGTGGGCAACACAGATACGCAGTATTTT

v_call: TRBV5-1
d_call: TRBD2
clone_size: -
j_call: TRBJ2-1
cdr3_aa: CASSLGGSTSGGTYEQFF
cdr3_nt: TGCGCCAGCAGCTTGGGGGGATCGACTAGCGGGGGGACGTATGAGCAGTTCTTC

v_call: TRBV9
d_call: TRBD2
clone_size: -
j_call: TRBJ2-2
cdr3_aa: CASSVDPGGSGGELFF
cdr3_nt: TGTGCCAGCAGCGTAGACCCGGGGGGGTCCGGAGGGGAGCTGTTTTTT

v_call: TRBV10-1
d_call: -
clone_size: -
j_call: TRBJ2-1
cdr3_aa: CASSESGGSSYNEQFF
cdr3_nt: TGCGCCAGCAGTGAGTCTGGGGGGAGCTCCTACAATGAGCAGTTCTTC

v_call: TRBV19
d_call: TRBD1
clone_size: -
j_call: TRBJ2-7
cdr3_aa: CASSIRTGNDEQYF
cdr3_nt: TGTGCCAGTAGTATTCGGACAGGGAACGACGAGCAGTACTTC

v_call: TRBV5-1
d_call: -
clone_size: -
j_call: TRBJ1-2
cdr3_aa: CASSPISPSYGYTF
cdr3_nt: TGCGCCAGCAGCCCCATCTCTCCGAGTTATGGCTACACCTTC

v_call: TRBV6-1
d_call: TRBD1
clone_size: few
j_call: TRBJ1-6
cdr3_aa: CASIMDRNSPLHF
cdr3_nt: TGTGCCAGCATAATGGACAGGAATTCACCCCTCCACTTT

v_call: TRBV5-6
d_call: -
clone_size: -
j_call: TRBJ1-5
cdr3_aa: CASSDSGFSNQPQHF
cdr3_nt: TGTGCCAGCAGCGATTCGGGATTTAGCAATCAGCCCCAGCATTTT

v_call: TRBV7-3
d_call: TRBD2
clone_size: -
j_call: TRBJ2-1
cdr3_aa: CASSLAGGTGEQFF
cdr3_nt: TGTGCCAGCAGCTTAGCCGGGGGGACCGGTGAGCAGTTCTTC

v_call: TRBV7-6
d_call: -
clone_size: -
j_call: TRBJ1-1
cdr3_aa: CASSPASLNTEAFF
cdr3_nt: TGTGCCAGCAGCCCTGCAAGCTTGAACACTGAAGCTTTCTTT

v_call: TRBV30
d_call: TRBD1
clone_size: -
j_call: TRBJ1-1
cdr3_aa: CACGQGAIEAFF
cdr3_nt: TGTGCCTGTGGACAGGGGGCGATCGAAGCTTTCTTT

v_call: TRBV2
d_call: TRBD1
clone_size: -
j_call: TRBJ1-5
cdr3_aa: CASSGGGSNQPQHF
cdr3_nt: TGTGCCAGCAGTGGAGGGGGCAGCAATCAGCCCCAGCATTTT

v_call: TRBV5-4
d_call: TRBD2
clone_size: -
j_call: TRBJ2-3
cdr3_aa: CASSLESGGEGTQYF
cdr3_nt: TGTGCCAGCAGCTTGGAAAGCGGGGGTGAGGGTACGCAGTATTTT

v_call: TRBV5-6
d_call: -
clone_size: -
j_call: TRBJ1-4
cdr3_aa: CASSLGGHEKLFF
cdr3_nt: TGTGCCAGCAGCTTGGGAGGGCATGAAAAACTGTTTTTT

v_call: TRBV6-1
d_call: -
clone_size: -
j_call: TRBJ1-5
cdr3_aa: CASSWEMLGNQPQHF
cdr3_nt: TGTGCCAGCAGTTGGGAGATGTTAGGCAATCAGCCCCAGCATTTT

v_call: TRBV11-2
d_call: -
clone_size: -
j_call: TRBJ1-4
cdr3_aa: CASSRQMPNEKLFF
cdr3_nt: TGTGCCAGCAGCCGACAGATGCCTAATGAAAAACTGTTTTTT

v_call: TRBV4-3
d_call: -
clone_size: -
j_call: TRBJ2-7
cdr3_aa: CASSQRRTGGGYEQYF
cdr3_nt: TGCGCCAGCAGCCAAAGGAGGACAGGAGGGGGATACGAGCAGTACTTC

v_call: TRBV19
d_call: TRBD1
clone_size: once
j_call: TRBJ1-5
cdr3_aa: CASSISRQGRNQPQHF
cdr3_nt: TGTGCCAGTAGTATAAGTCGACAGGGCCGCAATCAGCCCCAGCATTTT

v_call: TRBV19
d_call: -
clone_size: -
j_call: TRBJ2-5
cdr3_aa: CASSASGATGRETQYF
cdr3_nt: TGTGCCAGTAGTGCCTCTGGGGCGACGGGCCGGGAGACCCAGTACTTC

v_call: TRBV5-4
d_call: TRBD2
clone_size: -
j_call: TRBJ2-1
cdr3_aa: CASSFSGGAYNEQFF
cdr3_nt: TGTGCCAGCAGCTTTAGCGGGGGGGCCTACAATGAGCAGTTCTTC